This T cell receptor (beta chain) was identified in a study of cytomegalovirus exposure and HLA in healthy donors. Study-level information: Of several hundred genotyped donors, about 80% grouped in the Caucasian-associated ancestry cluster. Study findings and constraints: The later analysis indicated that the majority of CMV-associated TCR beta chains appeared HLA-restricted. More clonal expansion characterized HLA-associated TCR beta chains than equally common others in a later analysis.

Both 60 Vbeta primers and 13 Jbeta primers went into the PCR. Clones were read by immunoSEQ multiplex PCR, and TCRdb kept only the in-frame ones, dropping some. Among roughly 100,000 clones listed, about 60% were seen once. Of note for this clone: Its antigen remains unidentified.

The specimen was PBMCs. The clonotype was recovered from a human donor in good health.

The CDR3 DNA follows: TGTGCCTACTGGGACAGGGGAGATGTTCAGCCCCAGCATTTT. Translation gives CAYWDRGDVQPQHF. The chain joins TRBV12-1 to TRBJ1-5; TRBD1, as called in the table, went unchecked against the DNA. TRBV12-1 is listed as a pseudogene. CDR3 length: 14 residues.